The rows below give T cell receptor beta chains drawn from one sample of a study of T cell repertoires in cytomegalovirus infection. TCRdb passed the reads through MiXCR, listing each CDR3 protein once. The repertoire holds some 940,000 distinct CDR3 sequences, less than 40% seen once, with over 12% in the top ten. Antigens for these TCRs are unknown. The sequencing used cultured CD8+ T cells from PBMCs, collected from culture after CMV antigen stimulation. The receptors were gathered from a human donor in good health (CMV status not recorded). Some clones in this sample may be carry-over from other donors' samples. Each CDR3 is given with its conserved first and last residue. The D gene is left open where the match is weak. Clone size is not always given. Where it is, it says once, few, many or a class for expanded clones.

abundance	j_gene	d_gene	v_gene	CDR3aa	CDR3nt
.	TRBJ1-1	.	TRBV5-1	CASSWAGEATEAFF	TGCGCCAGCAGCTGGGCAGGGGAGGCCACTGAAGCTTTCTTT
few	TRBJ2-1	TRBD2	TRBV20-1	CSARALAGLYNEQFF	TGCAGTGCTAGAGCCCTAGCGGGGCTATACAATGAGCAGTTCTTC
.	TRBJ2-3	.	TRBV2	CASSDPVFPAPPTDTQYF	TGTGCCAGCAGTGACCCCGTGTTTCCGGCCCCACCCACAGATACGCAGTATTTT
.	TRBJ1-5	TRBD1	TRBV20-1	CSARTGTDFNQPQHF	TGCAGTGCTAGAACCGGGACAGACTTTAATCAGCCCCAGCATTTT
few	TRBJ2-1	TRBD2	TRBV19	CASGGASYHEQFF	TGTGCCAGCGGGGGGGCTTCTTATCATGAGCAGTTCTTC
few	TRBJ1-1	.	TRBV19	CASTLEGGTEAFF	TGTGCCAGTACCCTGGAGGGGGGCACTGAAGCTTTCTTT
.	TRBJ2-1	TRBD1	TRBV10-3	CAISVNRDRSNNEQFF	TGTGCCATCAGTGTTAACCGGGACAGGAGTAACAATGAGCAGTTCTTC
.	TRBJ2-5	.	TRBV7-6	CASSLGIGGRRQETQYF	TGTGCCAGCAGCTTAGGGATTGGTGGCAGACGCCAAGAGACCCAGTACTTC
many	TRBJ2-1	TRBD2	TRBV7-6	CASSLVDPGLAGGLSSYNEQFF	TGTGCCAGCAGCTTAGTAGATCCGGGACTAGCGGGGGGCTTAAGCTCCTACAATGAGCAGTTCTTC
few	TRBJ1-2	.	TRBV13	CASSVDREYYGYTF	TGTGCCAGCAGCGTAGACCGGGAGTACTATGGCTACACCTTC
few	TRBJ1-5	.	TRBV7-9	CASSHNLGEGGNQPQHF	TGTGCCAGCAGCCACAACCTCGGGGAAGGGGGTAATCAGCCCCAGCATTTT
.	TRBJ2-7	TRBD1	TRBV4-1	CASSQEGTETYEQYF	TGCGCCAGCAGCCAAGAAGGGACAGAGACCTACGAGCAGTACTTC
.	TRBJ1-4	TRBD1	TRBV12-3/TRBV12-4	CASRGQGTSEKLFF	TGTGCCAGCAGGGGACAGGGGACGAGTGAAAAACTGTTTTTT
once	TRBJ1-2	TRBD1	TRBV19	CASSLYYGQGARPNYGYTF	TGTGCCAGTAGTCTATACTACGGACAGGGGGCGCGTCCTAACTATGGCTACACCTTC
few	TRBJ2-1	TRBD1	TRBV28	CASSPYRGQEDEQFF	TGTGCCAGCAGTCCGTACAGGGGGCAAGAAGATGAGCAGTTCTTC
.	TRBJ1-6	.	TRBV9	CASRRAENSPLHF	TGTGCCAGCAGGAGGGCTGAGAATTCACCCCTCCACTTT
few	TRBJ2-1	.	TRBV7-9	CASSPIGVLNEQFF	TGTGCCAGCAGCCCCATCGGAGTTCTTAATGAGCAGTTCTTC
few	TRBJ1-2	.	TRBV20-1	CSALDRNSNYGYTF	TGCAGTGCCCTAGACAGGAACAGTAACTATGGCTACACCTTC
many	TRBJ2-5	TRBD2	TRBV7-6	CASSLVLAGGKETQYF	TGTGCCAGCAGCTTAGTACTAGCGGGGGGTAAAGAGACCCAGTACTTC
.	TRBJ1-1	TRBD1	TRBV7-9	CASSPPHGTENTEAFF	TGTGCCAGCAGCCCTCCCCATGGGACAGAGAACACTGAAGCTTTCTTT
.	TRBJ2-1	TRBD2	TRBV4-2	CASSQEPSGGASNEQFF	TGTGCCAGCAGCCAAGAACCTAGCGGGGGGGCGTCCAATGAGCAGTTCTTC
many	TRBJ2-1	TRBD1	TRBV7-9	CASSLPGTGVYNEQFF	TGTGCCAGCAGCTTACCCGGGACAGGGGTCTACAATGAGCAGTTCTTC
.	TRBJ1-5	.	TRBV15	CATSSDMVYSNQSQHF	TGTGCCACCAGCAGTGACATGGTCTATAGCAATCAGTCCCAGCATTTT
.	TRBJ1-2	TRBD1	TRBV25-1	CANHRGHGYTF	TGTGCCAACCACAGGGGACACGGCTACACCTTC
many	TRBJ2-3	.	TRBV7-8	CASSFAEGDLTDTQYF	TGTGCCAGCAGCTTTGCTGAAGGGGACCTCACAGATACGCAGTATTTT
.	TRBJ1-5	TRBD1	TRBV19	CASTFSGTGYQPQHF	TGTGCCAGTACCTTCTCCGGGACAGGGTATCAGCCCCAGCATTTT